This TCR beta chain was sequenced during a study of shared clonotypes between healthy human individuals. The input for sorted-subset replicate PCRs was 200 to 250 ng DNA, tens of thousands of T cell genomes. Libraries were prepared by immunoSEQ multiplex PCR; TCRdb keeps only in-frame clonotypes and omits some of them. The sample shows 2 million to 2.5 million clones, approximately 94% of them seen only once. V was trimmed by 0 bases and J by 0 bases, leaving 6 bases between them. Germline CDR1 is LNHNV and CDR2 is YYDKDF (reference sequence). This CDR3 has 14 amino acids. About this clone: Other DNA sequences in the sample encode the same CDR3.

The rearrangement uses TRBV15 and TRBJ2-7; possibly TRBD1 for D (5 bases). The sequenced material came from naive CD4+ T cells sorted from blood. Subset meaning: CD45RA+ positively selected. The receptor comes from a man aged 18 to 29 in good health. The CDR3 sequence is CATSRETGSYEQYF. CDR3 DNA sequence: TGTGCCACCAGCAGAGAAACAGGCTCCTACGAGCAGTACTTC.